This TCR beta chain originates from a study of blood T cell repertoires in COVID-19. Trimming shortened V by 6 bases and J by 2 bases, and 13 bases separated the two germline ends. CDR3 length equals 14 residues. CDR1 and CDR2 (germline): MNHEY, SVGAGI. TCRdb keeps only in-frame clones here, not all; method: immunoSEQ multiplex PCR. The repertoire holds around 200,000 clones, with approximately 90% as singletons. This TCR came from a young woman who had recovered from COVID-19. Specimen: peripheral blood. The chain uses TRBV6-5 and TRBJ1-1; D is possibly TRBD1 (6 bases). The CDR3 sequence is CASSSDRLNTEAFF. DNA for the CDR3: TGTGCCAGCAGCTCAGACAGGCTCAACACTGAAGCTTTCTTT.